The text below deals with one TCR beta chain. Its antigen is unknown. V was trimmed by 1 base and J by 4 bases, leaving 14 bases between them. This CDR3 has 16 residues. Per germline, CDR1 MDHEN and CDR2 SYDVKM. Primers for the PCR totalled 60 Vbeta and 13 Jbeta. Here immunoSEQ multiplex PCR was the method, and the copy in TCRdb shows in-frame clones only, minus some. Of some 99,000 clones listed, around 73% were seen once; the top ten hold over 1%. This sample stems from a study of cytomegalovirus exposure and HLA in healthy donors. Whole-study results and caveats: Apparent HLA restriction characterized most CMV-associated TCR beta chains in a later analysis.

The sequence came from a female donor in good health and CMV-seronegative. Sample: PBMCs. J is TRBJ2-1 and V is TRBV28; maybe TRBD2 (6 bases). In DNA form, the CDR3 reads TGTGCCAGCAGTTTATATCTTGGGGAGGCGTACAATGAGCAGTTCTTC. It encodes CASSLYLGEAYNEQFF.